A single TCR beta chain is shown here with its context. TCRdb re-clonotyped the PCR reads through MiXCR. The table records 20,000 to 25,000 clones, around 28% of them present only once. This specimen belongs to a study of metastatic and nonmetastatic thyroid tumors. Study background: Repertoires of blood and of tissue (tumor or nodule) from malignant and benign thyroid patients were compared.

There are 14 residues in the CDR3. Germline V gene data show CDR1 as MNHNS and CDR2 as SASEGT. With V trimmed by 5 bases and J by 7 bases, 10 bases remained unmatched. Patients had received no treatment of any kind before thyroid surgery. This receptor was obtained from a female donor with papillary thyroid cancer or a benign thyroid nodule (not recorded which). Some clones in this sample may be carry-over from other donors' samples. This chain joins TRBV6-1 and TRBJ2-7, with TRBD1 identical over 8 bases. The sample taken for sequencing was tumor tissue. The CDR3 is CASSRDRRNHEQYF. In DNA, the CDR3 is TGTGCCAGCAGTCGGGACAGGCGTAACCATGAGCAGTACTTC.